The 29 T cell receptor beta chains below all came from one sample that was sequenced in a study of T cells in Graves' hyperthyroidism and ophthalmopathy. TCR beta CDR3 region amplification was performed from RNA transcripts. HTBI primers were employed in a first-round RT-PCR of the TCR CDR3. TCRdb analysed the multiplex PCR reads with MiXCR anew, one entry per CDR3 protein. Counted here are 600,000 to 800,000 distinct CDR3 sequences, just over 35% occurring once; the ten biggest clones make up 31%. Sequenced input: blood. The source is a woman in her thirties or forties with Graves' hyperthyroidism.

This clonotype was seen more than once but under ten times. The rearrangement links TRBV4-2 to TRBJ2-7; TRBD2 agrees at 14 bases. CDR3 length: 16 amino acids. Germline-derived CDR1 and CDR2 are LGHNA and YNFKEQ. J lost 3 bases, V lost 3 bases, and 4 bases had no gene match. CDR3 protein: CASSQPGLAGDYEQYF. The CDR3, as DNA: TGTGCCAGCAGCCAGCCGGGACTAGCGGGAGACTACGAGCAGTACTTC.

Only one count was recorded for this clonotype. This may arise from a read error, as a much more abundant clone is one base away. The conserved phenylalanine or tryptophan is not found at the CDR3 terminus, so this likely reflects a read error. J is TRBJ2-5 and V is TRBV5-1; 8 bases line up with TRBD1. Losses at the gene ends were 5 bases for V and 4 bases for J; bases not matched to a gene: 10. CDR1 SGHRS and CDR2 YFSETQ come from the germline V gene. CDR3 length equals 15 residues. As DNA, the CDR3 is TGCGCCAGCAGTTCTGGGACAGGCACCGGAGAGACCCAGTACTCC. Its protein product is CASSSGTGTGETQYS.

This chain connects TRBV2 to TRBJ1-5; no clear D gene. V was pared by 4 bases and J by 4 bases, with 14 bases between. Germline V gives CDR1 SNHLY, CDR2 FYNNEI. There are 15 residues in the CDR3. The CDR3 coding sequence is TGTGCCAGCAGTGCGGACCCAGCGGGGAATCAGCCCCAGCATTTT. It encodes CASSADPAGNQPQHF.

This clonotype was seen a handful of times. At one end the junction does not follow the germline gene, possibly because of a read error. This chain links TRBV20-1 with TRBJ1-1; D is possibly TRBD1 (5 bases). This CDR3 is built from 15 residues. CDR1 is DFQATT, CDR2 SNEGSKA, per germline (reference sequence). In DNA form, the CDR3 reads TGCAGTGCGAGAGGCCTCGCCAGGGTGAACACTGAAGCTTTCTTT. It codes for CSARGLARVNTEAFF.

V usage is TRBV4-3 and J usage is TRBJ1-2; 8 bases agree with TRBD1. The CDR3 is 15 amino acids. The V gene's germline CDR1 is LGHNA and CDR2 YSLEER. The trim removed 0 bases at V and 6 bases at J, leaving 6 bases unmatched. The CDR3 loop is CASSQDGAGGDGYTF. DNA for the CDR3: TGCGCCAGCAGCCAAGATGGGGCAGGGGGCGATGGCTACACCTTC.

The V and J genes are TRBV29-1 and TRBJ2-7, with D unresolved. Trimming took off 5 bases at V and 2 bases at J, with 16 bases between the two ends. The CDR3 has 14 amino acids. From germline, CDR1 is SQVTM and CDR2 ANQGSEA. CDR3 bases: TGCAGCGTTTTCACCAGGACGGCTACCTACGAGCAGTACTTC. Translating it yields CSVFTRTATYEQYF.

The table lists this clonotype with a few counts. The chain combines TRBV5-6 with TRBJ1-5, with D unclear. Germline loops: CDR1 SGHDT, CDR2 YYEEEE. The V gene lost 4 bases and the J gene lost 9 bases, with 20 bases spanning the gap. This CDR3 is built from 15 residues. DNA of the CDR3: TGTGCCAGCAGCCAACGGACGGGAGTCGCCGCGCCCCAGCATTTT. Translated: CASSQRTGVAAPQHF. Based on the CDR3 plus reference TRBV5-6 and TRBJ1-5, the full variable domain is DAGVTQSPTHLIKTRGQQVTLRCSPKSGHDTVSWYQQALGQGPQFIFQYYEEEERQRGNFPDRFSGHQFPNYSSELNVNALLLGDSALYLCASSQRTGVAAPQHFGDGTRLSIL.

The gene calls are TRBV5-1 and TRBJ2-2, with D possibly TRBD1 on 6 matching bases. The CDR3 is 14 residues long. Germline CDR1 is SGHRS and CDR2 is YFSETQ. V dropped 4 bases and J dropped 6 bases, with 13 bases sitting between them. The CDR3 DNA is TGCGCCAGCAGCCAGCTACAGGGTTCCGGGGAGCTGTTTTTT. Translating it yields CASSQLQGSGELFF.

In DNA form, the CDR3 reads TGTGCCAGCAAGCGGGAGTCCCAACACAATGAGCATTTT. As protein: CASKRESQHNEHF. J is TRBJ1-5 and V is TRBV6-2 or TRBV6-3; D remains ambiguous. The CDR3 is made up of 13 amino acids. V was shortened by 7 bases and J by 14 bases, with 21 bases between the two germline ends. CDR1 and CDR2 (germline): MNHEY, SVGEGT.

The rearrangement uses TRBV7-2 and TRBJ1-2; 7 bases map to TRBD1. CDR1 and CDR2 from the germline V gene are SGHTA and FQGNSA. The CDR3 extends over 16 amino acids. V was pared by 2 bases and J by 6 bases, with 12 bases of the junction left unmatched. Here the CDR3 reads CASSLILGGSRDGYTF. CDR3 in DNA: TGTGCCAGCAGCTTAATCCTAGGGGGCAGTCGGGATGGCTACACCTTC.

The V gene is TRBV7-2, the J gene TRBJ1-2; 7 nucleotides line up with TRBD1. The CDR3 sequence is 12 residues long. Germline V gene sequence: CDR1 SGHTA, CDR2 FQGNSA. Germline trimming cut 8 bases from V and 3 bases from J; bases unmatched to any gene: 3. The CDR3 DNA is TGTGCCAGCCGGGACAGACACTATGGCTACACCTTC. Protein sequence: CASRDRHYGYTF.

This clonotype was seen a handful of times. The chain combines TRBV12-5 with TRBJ2-6, with TRBD1 identical over 10 bases. The CDR3 loop spans 18 amino acids. Germline values: CDR1 LGHNT, CDR2 FRNRAP. The CDR3 is CASSPRQGALEGANVLTF. The CDR3 DNA reads as TGTGCCAGCAGTCCCCGACAGGGGGCGCTGGAGGGGGCCAACGTCCTGACTTTC.

Many counts were recorded for this clonotype. The genes are TRBV7-2 and TRBJ1-5, with TRBD1 as a possible D gene (5 bases). In germline, CDR1 is SGHTA, CDR2 FQGNSA. V lost 0 bases to trimming and J lost 3 bases, with 6 bases between them. The CDR3 runs to 14 residues. CDR3 loop: CASSLAGTNQPQHF. CDR3 nucleotides: TGTGCCAGCAGCTTAGCAGGGACCAATCAGCCCCAGCATTTT.

Turning to this clonotype: A read error is possible here, since a much larger clone lies one base away. This rearrangement joins TRBV7-6 to TRBJ1-1; possible D gene TRBD1, 5 bases. This CDR3 comprises 15 residues. Trimming took off 1 base at V and 1 base at J, with 10 bases between the two ends. Germline loops: CDR1 SGHVS, CDR2 FNYEAQ. The CDR3: CASSLGGVGNTEAFF. The CDR3 DNA sequence: TGTGCCAGCAGCTTAGGGGGGGTAGGGAACACTGAAGCTTTCTTT. The full variable domain, in which reference TRBV7-6 and TRBJ1-1 provide the parts outside the CDR3, is GAGVSQSPRYKVTKRGQDVALRCDPISGHVSLYWYRQALGQGPEFLTYFNYEAQQDKSGLPNDRFSAERPEGSISTLTIQRTEQRDSAMYRCASSLGGVGNTEAFFGQGTRLTVV.

This clonotype was detected many times. The chain joins TRBV10-3 to TRBJ2-2; the D is unclear. The CDR3 spans 15 residues. Germline V gene data show CDR1 as ENHRY and CDR2 as SYGVKD. V was trimmed by 3 bases and J by 5 bases, leaving 13 bases between them. Here the CDR3 reads CAISDIDPTTGELFF. CDR3 sequence (DNA): TGTGCCATCAGTGATATCGACCCCACGACCGGGGAGCTGTTTTTT.

The CDR3 is CSVHRPSGRQETQYF. The CDR3, as DNA: TGCAGCGTCCACCGACCTAGCGGGAGACAAGAGACCCAGTACTTC. The chain recombines TRBV29-1 with TRBJ2-5, with 10 bases fitting TRBD2. Germline CDR1 SQVTM, CDR2 ANQGSEA. CDR3 length: 15 residues. The V and J ends lost 6 bases and 2 bases, in that order; junction bases with no gene match: 9.

The rearrangement joins TRBV2 to TRBJ1-5, with D hard to call. Germline CDR1 reads SNHLY; CDR2 reads FYNNEI. The CDR3 runs to 14 residues. V was trimmed by 8 bases and J by 5 bases, leaving 16 bases between them. The CDR3: CASSPERLHQPQHF. The CDR3 nucleotides are TGTGCCAGCTCACCCGAGAGACTGCATCAGCCCCAGCATTTT.

This clonotype was observed a handful of times. V usage is TRBV25-1 and J usage is TRBJ1-1, with TRBD1 matching over 8 bases. The CDR3 consists of 16 residues. With 8 bases clipped from V and 0 bases from J, the junction kept 11 bases outside the gene matches. From germline, CDR1 is MGHDK and CDR2 SYGVNS. CDR3 in amino acids: CASSPGQGGLNTEAFF. The CDR3, as DNA: TGTGCCAGCTCACCCGGACAGGGCGGGCTGAACACTGAAGCTTTCTTT.

On this clonotype itself: This clone may be a read error of a much larger clone one base away. The V and J genes are TRBV6-1 and TRBJ1-6; D is uncertain. This CDR3 is 14 amino acids long. Germline CDR1 is MNHNS and CDR2 is SASEGT. CDR3 DNA sequence: TGTGCCAGCGGTGAAAACGGGAATAATTCACCCCTCCACTTT. It encodes CASGENGNNSPLHF.

This chain connects TRBV7-2 to TRBJ1-2; D gene uncertain. The germline V and J ends were trimmed by 5 bases and 0 bases, with 7 bases remaining between them. This CDR3 is 13 amino acids long. CDR1 and CDR2 (germline): SGHTA, FQGNSA. CDR3 protein: CASSLPPNYGYTF. CDR3 in DNA: TGTGCCAGCAGCCTCCCCCCTAACTATGGCTACACCTTC. Together with reference TRBV7-2 and TRBJ1-2, the CDR3 gives the full variable domain: GAGVSQSPSNKVTEKGKDVELRCDPISGHTALYWYRQSLGQGLEFLIYFQGNSAPDKSGLPSDRFSAERTGGSVSTLTIQRTQQEDSAVYLCASSLPPNYGYTFGSGTRLTVV.

This rearrangement joins TRBV2 to TRBJ1-5; D might be TRBD1 (5 bases). The V gene lost 6 bases and the J gene lost 11 bases, with 26 bases spanning the gap. From germline, CDR1 is SNHLY and CDR2 FYNNEI. The CDR3 contains 16 residues. CDR3 DNA: TGTGCCAGCAGGCCGGGACTAGCGGGAGGAACGGAGACCCAGCATTTT. Translated: CASRPGLAGGTETQHF.

This clonotype was seen more than once but under ten times. The rearrangement joins TRBV7-9 to TRBJ1-4, with 9 bases fitting TRBD1. J lost 8 bases, V lost 3 bases, and 7 bases had no gene match. CDR1 is SEHNR, CDR2 FQNEAQ, per germline (reference sequence). The CDR3 consists of 15 residues. CDR3 DNA sequence: TGTGCCAGCAGCTTGAGGGACAGGGTCCACGAAAAACTGTTTTTT. Amino acids: CASSLRDRVHEKLFF. Full variable domain (outside the CDR3, taken from reference TRBV7-9 and TRBJ1-4): DTGVSQNPRHKITKRGQNVTFRCDPISEHNRLYWYRQTLGQGPEFLTYFQNEAQLEKSRLLSDRFSAERPKGSFSTLEIQRTEQGDSAMYLCASSLRDRVHEKLFFGSGTQLSVL.

The chain recombines TRBV15 with TRBJ1-2; D call uncertain. V was clipped by 3 bases and J by 7 bases, with 15 bases between them. Germline CDR1 and CDR2: LNHNV and YYDKDF (reference sequence). The CDR3 sequence is 14 residues long. The CDR3 bases are TGTGCCACCAGCAGTGAGGGCCCCCTCCGTGGCTACACCTTC. It translates to CATSSEGPLRGYTF. The entire variable domain, with the rest obtained from reference TRBV15 and TRBJ1-2, is as follows: DAMVIQNPRYQVTQFGKPVTLSCSQTLNHNVMYWYQQKSSQAPKLLFHYYDKDFNNEADTPDNFQSRRPNTSFCFLDIRSPGLGDTAMYLCATSSEGPLRGYTFGSGTRLTVV.

The chain combines TRBV20-1 with TRBJ1-6, with D tentatively TRBD1 (6 bases). Trimming stripped 3 bases from V and 7 bases from J, with 19 bases between. The CDR3 runs to 16 residues. Germline lookup yields CDR1 DFQATT and CDR2 SNEGSKA (reference sequence). CDR3 sequence (DNA): TGCAGTGCTAGGGGGGGGACACGGTTTGGAAATTCACCCCTCCACTTT. Amino acid sequence: CSARGGTRFGNSPLHF.

This clonotype was recorded many times. The chain couples TRBV7-2 to TRBJ1-2, with D possibly being TRBD1 (5 bases). V was trimmed by 7 bases and J by 6 bases, leaving 15 bases between them. The CDR3 spans 13 residues. Germline V gene data show CDR1 as SGHTA and CDR2 as FQGNSA. This CDR3 reads CASIQEGIHGYTF. The CDR3 DNA is TGTGCCAGCATACAGGAGGGGATCCATGGCTACACCTTC.

This clonotype was observed many times. The rearrangement links TRBV7-9 to TRBJ1-3, with a possible D match to TRBD1 (5 bases). CDR3 length equals 14 residues. The germline V gene encodes CDR1 SEHNR and CDR2 FQNEAQ (reference sequence). The V end lost 5 bases, the J end lost 7 bases, and 15 bases lay between the germline ends. The CDR3 coding sequence is TGTGCCAGCAGCCTGACTACGGGGCGCAACACCATATATTTT. It yields the protein CASSLTTGRNTIYF. Looking up the rest from reference TRBV7-9 and TRBJ1-3 gives the full variable domain: DTGVSQNPRHKITKRGQNVTFRCDPISEHNRLYWYRQTLGQGPEFLTYFQNEAQLEKSRLLSDRFSAERPKGSFSTLEIQRTEQGDSAMYLCASSLTTGRNTIYFGEGSWLTVV.

In this sample, this clonotype turned up a few times. This chain links TRBV5-1 with TRBJ1-4; D uncertain. This CDR3 region has 17 residues. From germline, CDR1 is SGHRS and CDR2 YFSETQ. V was shortened by 5 bases and J by 7 bases, with 24 bases between the two germline ends. The CDR3 DNA reads as TGCGCCAGCAGGTCCGGGGAGGTTGGAACTTCAGGTGAAAAACTGTTTTTT. This translates into CASRSGEVGTSGEKLFF.

The chain recombines TRBV24-1 with TRBJ2-6, with 7 bases matching TRBD1. With V trimmed by 3 bases and J by 3 bases, 4 bases remained unmatched. Germline CDR1 KGHDR, CDR2 SFDVKD. This CDR3 spans 16 amino acids. CDR3 residues: CATSDPWDSGANVLTF. In DNA, the CDR3 is TGTGCCACCAGTGATCCCTGGGACAGTGGGGCCAACGTCCTGACTTTC.

Regarding this clonotype: This sequence may be a read error, since a much larger clone differs from it by one base. The CDR3 sequence: CASSPVRTGGREQYF. The CDR3, as DNA: TGTGCCAGCAGCCCAGTCCGGACAGGGGGCCGCGAGCAGTACTTC. The chain joins TRBV7-6 to TRBJ2-7, with TRBD1 matching 11 bases. J was trimmed by 6 bases and V by 5 bases; bases with no gene match: 9. Germline V gives CDR1 SGHVS, CDR2 FNYEAQ. The length of the CDR3 is 15 residues.